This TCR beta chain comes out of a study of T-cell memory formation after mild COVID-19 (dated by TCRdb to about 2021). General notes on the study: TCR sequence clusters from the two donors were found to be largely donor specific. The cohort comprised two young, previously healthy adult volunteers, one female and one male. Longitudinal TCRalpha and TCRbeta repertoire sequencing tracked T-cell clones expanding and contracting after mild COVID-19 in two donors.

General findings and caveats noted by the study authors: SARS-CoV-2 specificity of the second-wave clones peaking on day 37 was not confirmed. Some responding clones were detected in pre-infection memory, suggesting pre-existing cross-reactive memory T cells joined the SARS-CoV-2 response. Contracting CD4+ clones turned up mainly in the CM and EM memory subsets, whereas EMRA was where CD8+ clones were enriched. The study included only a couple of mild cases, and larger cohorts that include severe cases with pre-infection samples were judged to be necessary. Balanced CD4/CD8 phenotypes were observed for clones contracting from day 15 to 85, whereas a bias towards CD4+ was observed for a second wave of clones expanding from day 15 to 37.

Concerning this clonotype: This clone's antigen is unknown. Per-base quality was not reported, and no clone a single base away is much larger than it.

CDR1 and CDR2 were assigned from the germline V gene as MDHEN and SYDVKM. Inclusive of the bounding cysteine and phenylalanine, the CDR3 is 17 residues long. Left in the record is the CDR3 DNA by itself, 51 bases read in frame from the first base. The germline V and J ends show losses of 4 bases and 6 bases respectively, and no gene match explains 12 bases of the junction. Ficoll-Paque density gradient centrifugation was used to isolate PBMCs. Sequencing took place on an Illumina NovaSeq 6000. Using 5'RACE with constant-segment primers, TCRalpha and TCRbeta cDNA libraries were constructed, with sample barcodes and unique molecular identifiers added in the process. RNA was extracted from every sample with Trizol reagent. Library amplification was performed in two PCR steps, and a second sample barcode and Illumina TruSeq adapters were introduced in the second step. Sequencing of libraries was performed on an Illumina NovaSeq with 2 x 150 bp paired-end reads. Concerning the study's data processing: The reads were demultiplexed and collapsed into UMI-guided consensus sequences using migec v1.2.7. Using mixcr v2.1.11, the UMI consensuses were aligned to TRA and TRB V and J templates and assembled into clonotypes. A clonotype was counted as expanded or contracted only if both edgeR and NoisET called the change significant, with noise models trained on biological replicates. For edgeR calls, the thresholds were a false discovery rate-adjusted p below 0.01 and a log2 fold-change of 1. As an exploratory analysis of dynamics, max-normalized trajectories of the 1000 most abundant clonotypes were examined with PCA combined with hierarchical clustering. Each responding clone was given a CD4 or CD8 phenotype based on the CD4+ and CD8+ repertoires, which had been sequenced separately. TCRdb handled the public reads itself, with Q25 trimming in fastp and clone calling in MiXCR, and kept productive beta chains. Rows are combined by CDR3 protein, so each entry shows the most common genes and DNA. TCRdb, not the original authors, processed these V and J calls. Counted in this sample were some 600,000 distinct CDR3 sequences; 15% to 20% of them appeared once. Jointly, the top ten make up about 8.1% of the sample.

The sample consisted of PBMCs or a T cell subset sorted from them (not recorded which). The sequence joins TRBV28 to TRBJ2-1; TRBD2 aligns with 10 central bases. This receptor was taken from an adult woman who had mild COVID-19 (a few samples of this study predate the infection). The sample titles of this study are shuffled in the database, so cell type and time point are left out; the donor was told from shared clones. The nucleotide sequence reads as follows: TGTGCCAGCAGTTGGGCGATGGAACTAGCGGGACTCAATGAGCAGTTCTTC. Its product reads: CASSWAMELAGLNEQFF.